Following are 31 T cell receptor beta chains from one sample sequenced in a study of cytomegalovirus exposure and HLA in healthy donors. Profiled with immunoSEQ multiplex PCR; TCRdb holds only in-frame clones, not every one. Found here are 220,000 or so clones, approximately 80% of them singletons; the top ten hold over 12%. The specimen was PBMCs. These receptors came from a woman aged 25 to 45 in good health and CMV-seropositive.

The gene calls are TRBV6-4 and TRBJ1-2; a weak D match, TRBD1 (5 bases). CDR3 size: 13 residues. Deletions cut 0 bases from V and 8 bases from J, with 10 bases between. Germline CDR1 is MRHNA and CDR2 is SNTAGT. This CDR3 is CASSDSAGRGYTF. The CDR3 DNA reads TGTGCCAGCAGTGACTCCGCGGGACGGGGCTACACCTTC.

The chain employs TRBV27 and TRBJ1-2; the D is unclear. V lost 5 bases to trimming and J lost 0 bases, with 7 bases between them. Per the germline V gene, CDR1 is MNHEY and CDR2 is SMNVEV (reference sequence). This CDR3 is 13 amino acids long. CDR3: CASSPTPNYGYTF. In DNA, the CDR3 is TGTGCCAGCAGTCCGACCCCTAACTATGGCTACACCTTC.

The CDR3 DNA reads as TGTGCCAGCAGACGTACCGGACAGGGTGCCTATGGCTACACCTTC. Amino acids: CASRRTGQGAYGYTF. The rearrangement uses TRBV27 and TRBJ1-2, with 8 positions matching TRBD1. The ends lost 6 bases at V and 4 bases at J; junction bases unmatched: 10. Germline CDR1 reads MNHEY; CDR2 reads SMNVEV (reference sequence). CDR3 length: 15 residues.

This chain connects TRBV6-5 to TRBJ2-4; no clear D. This CDR3 comprises 12 residues. Trimming took 0 bases from V and 8 from J, leaving 5 bases between them. Germline V lookup: CDR1 MNHEY, CDR2 SVGAGI. The CDR3 coding sequence is TGTGCCAGCAGTTACTCGGGCGACATTCAGTACTTC. As protein: CASSYSGDIQYF.

The V call is TRBV4-1, the J call TRBJ1-1; possibly TRBD1 for D (5 bases). V lost 4 bases, J lost 1 base, and 7 bases lay in between. This CDR3 spans 13 amino acids. Germline assignment: CDR1 MGHRA and CDR2 YSYEKL. CDR3 DNA sequence: TGCGCCAGCAGCCTCGGGGCGAACACTGAAGCTTTCTTT. Its translation: CASSLGANTEAFF.

This rearrangement joins TRBV16 to TRBJ2-1; D is possibly TRBD1 (6 bases). The CDR3 has 13 amino acids. The ends were cut back, 4 bases at V and 13 bases at J, with 17 bases in the middle. Germline V lookup: CDR1 KGHSY, CDR2 FQNENV. The CDR3 region has the DNA TGTGCCAGCAGCCGTCCGGGACATCCGTGTCAGTTCTTC. Translation gives CASSRPGHPCQFF.

V gene TRBV7-2 combines with J gene TRBJ2-5; tentative D call: TRBD1 (5 bases). Trimming stripped 4 bases from V and 4 bases from J, with 10 bases between. The CDR3 has 13 amino acids. CDR1 SGHTA and CDR2 FQGNSA come from the germline V gene. CDR3 bases: TGTGCCAGCAGCTCCGCTAGGGGAGAGACCCAGTACTTC. As protein: CASSSARGETQYF.

The J gene is TRBJ2-1, the V gene TRBV9, with 10 positions matching TRBD2. V trimming: 3 bases; J trimming: 0 bases; junction bases outside the gene matches: 12. This CDR3 region has 19 residues. The germline V gene encodes CDR1 SGDLS and CDR2 YYNGEE. For the CDR3, the DNA is TGTGCCAGCAGCGGAGGGGCTAGCGGGAGTCTGAGCTCCTACAATGAGCAGTTCTTC. Translation: CASSGGASGSLSSYNEQFF.

The chain combines TRBV4-1 with TRBJ2-2; tentatively, D is TRBD2 (6 bases). CDR1 and CDR2 from the germline V gene are MGHRA and YSYEKL. Between the trimmed V and J ends, which lost 1 base and 6 bases, there was a span of 9 bases. This CDR3 has 14 amino acids. Here the CDR3 DNA reads TGCGCCAGCAGCCAAGGGAGGGTAGCCGGGGAGCTGTTTTTT. It translates to CASSQGRVAGELFF.

This clone showed up just once. The rearrangement links TRBV5-1 to TRBJ1-1; D is undetermined. The CDR3 extends over 15 amino acids. Trimming took 0 bases from V and 6 from J, leaving 15 bases between them. Germline-derived CDR1 and CDR2 are SGHRS and YFSETQ. The chain's CDR3 is CASSLAGGRTAEAFF. The CDR3 DNA sequence: TGCGCCAGCAGCTTGGCGGGTGGTAGGACCGCTGAAGCTTTCTTT.

The J gene is TRBJ2-3, the V gene TRBV11-2; D unresolved. Germline V gene sequence: CDR1 SGHAT, CDR2 FQNNGV. This CDR3 comprises 11 residues. V lost 5 bases and J 6 bases, leaving 6 bases between the germline ends. CDR3 sequence (DNA): TGTGCCAGCAGCCGCGTGGATACGCAGTATTTT. Translating it yields CASSRVDTQYF.

The chain uses TRBV29-1 and TRBJ1-2; D is undetermined. Germline values: CDR1 SQVTM, CDR2 ANQGSEA. Trimming pared 1 base from V and 5 bases from J, leaving 11 bases between. The CDR3 contains 13 residues. CDR3 sequence: CSVEAGFYYGYTF. The DNA for the CDR3 is TGCAGCGTTGAAGCCGGCTTTTATTATGGCTACACCTTC.

The chain combines TRBV6-6 with TRBJ2-1, with 10 bases lining up with TRBD2. Germline values: CDR1 MNHNY, CDR2 SVGAGI (reference sequence). V was clipped by 6 bases and J by 6 bases; unmatched bases: 8. This CDR3 spans 15 amino acids. The CDR3 DNA reads TGTGCCAGCAGCATTACTAGCGGGAAACCCAATGAGCAGTTCTTC. Translation gives CASSITSGKPNEQFF.

This chain links TRBV2 with TRBJ2-3, with a possible D match to TRBD2 (5 bases). Trimming removed 2 bases at V and 6 bases at J, with 12 bases between. The germline CDR1 and CDR2 sequences are SNHLY and FYNNEI. CDR3 length: 14 amino acids. The CDR3 loop reads CASSESTSMDTQYF. The CDR3 bases are TGTGCCAGCAGTGAAAGCACTAGTATGGATACGCAGTATTTT.

Only one count was recorded for this clone. J is TRBJ1-1 and V is TRBV11-2; D is possibly TRBD1 (6 bases). The CDR3 loop spans 16 amino acids. V lost 3 bases and J lost 0, with 14 bases in between. Per germline, CDR1 SGHAT and CDR2 FQNNGV. The CDR3 sequence: CASSLGGEKLNTEAFF. CDR3 DNA: TGTGCCAGCAGCTTGGGGGGCGAAAAGTTGAACACTGAAGCTTTCTTT.

This clone has more than one count but fewer than ten. The V gene is TRBV18, the J gene TRBJ1-1; D perhaps matches TRBD1 (5 bases). The CDR3 is made up of 15 amino acids. The V and J ends lost 2 bases and 1 base respectively, with 11 bases between them. The germline gives CDR1 KGHSH, CDR2 LQKENI. The CDR3 is CASSPRGGANTEAFF. CDR3 DNA: TGTGCCAGCTCACCAAGAGGCGGGGCGAACACTGAAGCTTTCTTT.

The CDR3 region is CASSPLGLAYEQYF. CDR3 in DNA: TGTGCCAGCAGCCCGTTGGGACTAGCTTACGAGCAGTACTTC. The V call is TRBV13, the J call TRBJ2-7, with 9 bases lining up with TRBD2. From germline, CDR1 is PRHDT and CDR2 FYEKMQ (reference sequence). V trimming: 5 bases; J trimming: 4 bases; junction bases outside the gene matches: 6. The CDR3 runs to 14 residues. The full variable domain, rest sourced from reference TRBV13 and TRBJ2-7, is AAGVIQSPRHLIKEKRETATLKCYPIPRHDTVYWYQQGPGQDPQFLISFYEKMQSDKGSIPDRFSAQQFSDYHSELNMSSLELGDSALYFCASSPLGLAYEQYFGPGTRLTVT.

The chain links TRBV6-4 to TRBJ1-2, with D perhaps TRBD1 (5 bases). The V gene lost 3 bases and the J gene lost 7 bases, with 18 bases spanning the gap. Germline V CDR1 and CDR2: MRHNA, SNTAGT. This CDR3 contains 15 residues. In nucleotides, the CDR3 is TGTGCCAGCAGTGATCGGTCGGGACCAAGGAGTGGCTACACCTTC. It codes for CASSDRSGPRSGYTF.

V is TRBV5-4 and J is TRBJ2-7; D perhaps matches TRBD1 (6 bases). The V end lost 2 bases, the J end lost 0 bases, and 12 bases lay between the germline ends. The germline gives CDR1 SGHNT, CDR2 YYREEE (reference sequence). The CDR3 contains 15 residues. CDR3 sequence reads: CASSLQGLGSYEQYF. DNA for the CDR3: TGTGCCAGCAGCTTACAGGGTTTAGGCTCCTACGAGCAGTACTTC.

The genes are TRBV7-6 and TRBJ1-2; 7 bases are shared with TRBD1. CDR3 size: 15 residues. Per germline, CDR1 SGHVS and CDR2 FNYEAQ. After removal of 2 bases from V and 4 bases from J, the junction contained 7 bases not matched to a gene. The CDR3: CASSLRQGGSYGYTF. The DNA of the CDR3 is TGTGCCAGCAGCTTAAGGCAGGGGGGGAGCTATGGCTACACCTTC. Based on the CDR3 plus reference TRBV7-6 and TRBJ1-2, the full variable domain is GAGVSQSPRYKVTKRGQDVALRCDPISGHVSLYWYRQALGQGPEFLTYFNYEAQQDKSGLPNDRFSAERPEGSISTLTIQRTEQRDSAMYRCASSLRQGGSYGYTFGSGTRLTVV.

This CDR3 is CASSPLGRKDEQFF. Here the CDR3 DNA reads TGTGCCAGCAGCCCTCTCGGGCGTAAGGATGAGCAGTTCTTC. The gene calls are TRBV27 and TRBJ2-1, with D hard to call. This CDR3 comprises 14 residues. Germline CDR1 and CDR2: MNHEY and SMNVEV (reference sequence). V lost 6 bases and J lost 8, with 17 bases in between.

This clone was recorded only once. CDR3 in amino acids: CASSLDKYNEQFF. CDR3 DNA: TGTGCCAGCAGCTTAGATAAGTACAATGAGCAGTTCTTC. The J gene is TRBJ2-1, the V gene TRBV7-6, with no clear D. Trimming took 1 base from V and 4 from J, leaving 5 bases between them. The CDR3 consists of 13 residues. Germline V lookup: CDR1 SGHVS, CDR2 FNYEAQ.

This clone was seen a handful of times. The junction shows a germline mismatch at one end, possibly a read error. The chain combines TRBV7-7 with TRBJ1-4; no definite D call. The germline gives CDR1 SSHAT, CDR2 FNYEAQ (reference sequence). This CDR3 is 13 amino acids long. The CDR3 DNA follows: TGTGCTAGCAGCGCGGCCCCGGGGGAAAAACTGTTTTTT. Its translation: CASSAAPGEKLFF.

The chain couples TRBV6-5 to TRBJ1-1; D ambiguous. The CDR3 spans 13 residues. Germline CDR1 reads MNHEY; CDR2 reads SVGAGI. V lost 6 bases and J 1 base, leaving 9 bases between the germline ends. This CDR3 reads CASSPPGNTEAFF. The CDR3, as DNA: TGTGCCAGCAGCCCCCCAGGGAACACTGAAGCTTTCTTT.

The chain recombines TRBV4-1 with TRBJ2-7, with no clear D. The CDR3 extends over 18 amino acids. Germline CDR1 reads MGHRA; CDR2 reads YSYEKL. V gave up 0 bases and J gave up 2 bases, with 20 bases separating them. This CDR3 reads CASSQDKGRVGAAYEQYF. In DNA, the CDR3 is TGCGCCAGCAGCCAAGATAAGGGTCGTGTGGGCGCTGCCTACGAGCAGTACTTC.

V usage is TRBV18 and J usage is TRBJ2-7; TRBD1 agrees at 8 bases. CDR1 KGHSH and CDR2 LQKENI come from the germline V gene. The V and J ends lost 8 bases and 6 bases, in that order; junction bases with no gene match: 3. The CDR3 consists of 11 residues. The CDR3 DNA reads as TGTGCCAGCGGGACAGGTCCCGAGCAGTACTTC. It translates to CASGTGPEQYF.

This chain joins TRBV2 and TRBJ2-7, with 7 positions matching TRBD1. This CDR3 region has 14 residues. CDR1 and CDR2 (germline): SNHLY, FYNNEI. The ends lost 3 bases at V and 3 bases at J; junction bases unmatched: 5. As DNA, the CDR3 is TGTGCCAGCAGTGATCTGGGACAGCTCTACGAGCAGTACTTC. Translating it yields CASSDLGQLYEQYF. Based on the CDR3 plus reference TRBV2 and TRBJ2-7, the full variable domain is EPEVTQTPSHQVTQMGQEVILRCVPISNHLYFYWYRQILGQKVEFLVSFYNNEISEKSEIFDDQFSVERPDGSNFTLKIRSTKLEDSAMYFCASSDLGQLYEQYFGPGTRLTVT.

Concerning this clone itself: The junction and the germline gene differ at one end; a read error may be behind it. V and J are TRBV6-1 and TRBJ2-5; TRBD1 matches at 7 bases. This CDR3 comprises 14 residues. Germline V gene sequence: CDR1 MNHNS, CDR2 SASEGT. The CDR3 DNA is TGTGCCAGCAATGAACAGGGGAAACAAGAGACCCAGTACTTC. This codes for CASNEQGKQETQYF.

The chain couples TRBV30 to TRBJ2-7; the match to TRBD2 covers 9 bases. In germline, CDR1 is GTSNPN, CDR2 SVGIG (reference sequence). V lost 0 bases and J lost 4; bases outside the gene matches: 4. This CDR3 contains 14 residues. The CDR3 loop is CAWSVGLAGYEQYF. The DNA for the CDR3 is TGTGCCTGGAGTGTAGGGCTAGCGGGGTACGAGCAGTACTTC.

The V call is TRBV6-5, the J call TRBJ2-5, with D tentatively TRBD2 (6 bases). Trimming removed 6 bases at V and 0 bases at J, with 14 bases between. Germline CDR1 and CDR2: MNHEY and SVGAGI. This CDR3 has 15 residues. The CDR3 nucleotides read TGTGCCAGCAGCCCCAGCGGGTCTTACCAAGAGACCCAGTACTTC. Translating gives CASSPSGSYQETQYF.

The J gene is TRBJ2-7, the V gene TRBV20-1; D is undetermined. The germline V gene encodes CDR1 DFQATT and CDR2 SNEGSKA (reference sequence). Trimming took 5 bases from V and 3 from J, leaving 8 bases between them. The CDR3 has 11 amino acids. The CDR3 loop reads CSARGFYEQYF. DNA of the CDR3: TGCAGTGCTCGCGGCTTCTACGAGCAGTACTTC.